These T cell receptor beta chains were read from a single sample in a study of chemoradiotherapy in HPV16-positive cancers. Clones were sequenced by immunoSEQ multiplex PCR, and TCRdb holds only the in-frame ones, with some missing. The sample records several thousand clones, roughly 86% being singletons. This material consisted of tumor tissue, taken from a patient who underwent chemoradiotherapy. These receptors were collected from a human donor with HPV-associated anogenital cancer. Each CDR3 is given with its conserved first and last residue. A D gene is named only where the DNA matches it firmly. Where a row states a size, it is once, few, many or the class of an expanded clone; other rows omit it.

CDR3 DNA	CDR3 protein	V gene	J gene	clone size	D gene
TGTGCCTGGAGGAGGACAGGGAACGAAATGGGGGTCACCTTC	CAWRRTGNEMGVTF	TRBV30	TRBJ1-2	-	TRBD1
TGTGCCAGCAGCTTAGGGGCTAACACAGATACGCAGTATTTT	CASSLGANTDTQYF	TRBV7-2	TRBJ2-3	once	-
TGTGCCAGCAGTTCCCCGAACAGGGGGGCTTTGAATGAGCAGTTCTTC	CASSSPNRGALNEQFF	TRBV28	TRBJ2-1	-	TRBD1
TGTGCCAGCACCCTCAGCCCCCCTAGGACCAGCTCCTACAATGAGCAGTTCTTC	CASTLSPPRTSSYNEQFF	TRBV7-6	TRBJ2-1	few	-
TGTGCCAGCAGCCGACAGGGGGGTAATGAAAAACTGTTTTTT	CASSRQGGNEKLFF	TRBV5-6	TRBJ1-4	-	TRBD1
TGTGCCAGCAGCAACAGGGCCTACGAGCAGTACTTC	CASSNRAYEQYF	TRBV7-9	TRBJ2-7	-	-
TGTGCCAGCAGCTTAGCCAGGACGGAAGAGACCCAGTACTTC	CASSLARTEETQYF	TRBV11-2	TRBJ2-5	-	-
TGTGCCAGCAGCTTACTGCAGGGGAATTCACCCCTCCACTTT	CASSLLQGNSPLHF	TRBV7-2	TRBJ1-6	-	-
TGCGCCAGCAGTATAGGGCCACAAGAGACCCAGTACTTC	CASSIGPQETQYF	TRBV5-1	TRBJ2-5	-	-
TGTGCCAGCAGGGCTAGCTCTACAGATACGCAGTATTTT	CASRASSTDTQYF	TRBV5-8	TRBJ2-3	-	-
TGTGCCAGCAGCTGGAGCGGGGGGTCTGGAAACACCATATATTTT	CASSWSGGSGNTIYF	TRBV7-2	TRBJ1-3	-	-
TGTGCCAGCAGCCAAGACGTACAGCGGGGTAACACAGATACGCAGTATTTT	CASSQDVQRGNTDTQYF	TRBV4-2	TRBJ2-3	-	TRBD2
TGTGCCAGCAGTTTCATCCGGGACAGTCCAACAGATACGCAGTATTTT	CASSFIRDSPTDTQYF	TRBV28	TRBJ2-3	-	TRBD1
TGTGCCAGCAGCCGAAACAGGGGGCTCGATGGCTACACCTTC	CASSRNRGLDGYTF	TRBV5-4	TRBJ1-2	once	TRBD1
TGTGCCAGCAGTCCCCCAGGCATGCCAAACACCATATATTTT	CASSPPGMPNTIYF	TRBV5-4	TRBJ1-3	few	-
TGTGCCAGCACCTCGTACGGGACTAGCGCCAATGAGCAGTTCTTC	CASTSYGTSANEQFF	TRBV7-2	TRBJ2-1	-	TRBD2
TGTGCCAGCTCACCACGCCCGCCCGGCGGGAACACCGGGGAGCTGTTTTTT	CASSPRPPGGNTGELFF	TRBV18	TRBJ2-2	-	-
TGTGCCAGCAGTGGCCGTTCGGATATCCCCCACTTT	CASSGRSDIPHF	TRBV27	TRBJ1-6	-	-
TGTGCCAGCAGCGTAGAAGCCACAGATACGCAGTATTTT	CASSVEATDTQYF	TRBV9	TRBJ2-3	-	-
TGTGCCAGCAGCTTGTCGGGGCTGGGGCAGCCCCAGCATTTT	CASSLSGLGQPQHF	TRBV5-6	TRBJ1-5	once	-
TGTGCCAGCAGCTTGTGGAGGACGGGGAATGAAAAACTGTTTTTT	CASSLWRTGNEKLFF	TRBV5-8	TRBJ1-4	once	-
TGTGCCAGCAGCCCTAGGGTCCCCGGGGAGCTGTTTTTT	CASSPRVPGELFF	TRBV14	TRBJ2-2	-	-
TGTGCCAGCAGCGTGAGCGTAGGGACTGAAGCTTTCTTT	CASSVSVGTEAFF	TRBV9	TRBJ1-1	few	-
TGTGCCAGCAGCTTAAGGCGGGGGGATCAGCCCCAGCATTTT	CASSLRRGDQPQHF	TRBV7-2	TRBJ1-5	-	-
-	CASSVGVGTASFSYF	TRBV7-2	TRBJ2-5	-	-
TGTGCCAGCAGCTTAGAGGGTGTTGCAGATACGCAGTATTTT	CASSLEGVADTQYF	TRBV11-3	TRBJ2-3	-	-
TGTGCCAGCAGCTTAGCGAGGTGGGGAGAGACCCAGTACTTC	CASSLARWGETQYF	TRBV7-8	TRBJ2-5	-	-
TGTGCCAGCAGCCAGACTCCCTACGAGCAGTACTTC	CASSQTPYEQYF	TRBV6-1	TRBJ2-7	-	-
TGTGCCAGCAATGTTGGGACAGGGGGAGTGGAGACCCAGTACTTC	CASNVGTGGVETQYF	TRBV28	TRBJ2-5	-	TRBD1
TGTGCCTGGAGGGCTACTAGCGGGCCCTACAATGAGCAGTTCTTC	CAWRATSGPYNEQFF	TRBV30	TRBJ2-1	once	TRBD2
TGTGCCAGCAGCACAGGGGGCAACGAGCAGTACTTC	CASSTGGNEQYF	TRBV27	TRBJ2-7	-	TRBD1
TGCGCCAGCAGCCCCGGACACCCCATCAATGGCTACACCTTC	CASSPGHPINGYTF	TRBV5-1	TRBJ1-2	-	-